The clone carrying this T cell receptor (beta chain) was recorded only once. The CDR3 totals 15 residues. Germline V gene lookup returns CDR1 MNHEY and CDR2 SMNVEV (reference sequence). J gave up 7 bases and V 3 bases, and 6 bases lay outside the gene matches. As handled by the study authors: Nucleated cell number was recorded as an estimate derived from reference gene primer amplification. The protocol was immunoSEQ multiplex PCR, while the TCRdb copy is restricted to in-frame clones and leaves out a portion. The V and J calls and clone size were taken over from that table, and D and trimming were inferred from the DNA. The table includes around 200,000 clones, less than 85% detected once. The data originate from a study of blood T cell repertoires in COVID-19. On the study more broadly: The samples span acute and convalescent COVID-19 from the United States, Italy and Spain. The analysed material was cDNA or gDNA that came from T cells, B-cell-depleted T cells, or PBMCs.

The chain is built from TRBV27 and TRBJ2-1; 10 bases map to TRBD2. The sequenced material came from peripheral blood. This receptor was obtained from a woman between 45 and 60 years old with acute or convalescent COVID-19. CDR3 region: CASSFLAGDSNEQFF. In DNA form, the CDR3 reads TGTGCCAGCAGTTTCCTAGCGGGAGATAGTAATGAGCAGTTCTTC.